The 8 T cell receptor beta chains in this list originate from one sample, sequenced in a study of blood T cell repertoires in COVID-19. The method was immunoSEQ multiplex PCR; TCRdb's version includes in-frame clones alone and lacks a portion of them. The sample contains about 480,000 clones, over 75% of which appear only once. The sequenced sample consisted of PBMCs or T cells enriched from blood (not recorded which). The receptors were gathered from a woman in her 40s who had recovered from COVID-19.

V gene TRBV20-1 combines with J gene TRBJ2-1; D might be TRBD1 (6 bases). V gave up 6 bases and J gave up 12 bases, with 12 bases separating them. CDR1 and CDR2 (germline): DFQATT, SNEGSKA (reference sequence). This CDR3 has 10 amino acids. The chain's CDR3 is CSAEGTLQFF. CDR3 DNA sequence: TGCAGTGCAGAAGGGACATTGCAGTTCTTC.

The chain carries TRBV24-1 and TRBJ1-6, with D hard to call. The CDR3 is 14 residues long. Trimming pared 3 bases from V and 11 bases from J, leaving 13 bases between. Looked up from germline, CDR1 is KGHDR and CDR2 is SFDVKD. The CDR3: CATSDGRPGAPLHF. In nucleotides, the CDR3 is TGTGCCACCAGTGATGGCCGGCCGGGTGCACCCCTCCACTTT.

This chain connects TRBV6-5 to TRBJ1-5, with D unresolved. This CDR3 has 15 residues. Germline CDR1 is MNHEY and CDR2 is SVGAGI. The ends were cut back, 6 bases at V and 7 bases at J, with 19 bases in the middle. DNA of the CDR3: TGTGCCAGCAGGGAGGAGGGTTCCGATCGGCAGCCCCAGCATTTT. This gives the protein CASREEGSDRQPQHF.

This chain links TRBV5-1 with TRBJ1-2, with 7 bases aligning to TRBD1. The germline CDR1 and CDR2 sequences are SGHRS and YFSETQ. This CDR3 is 15 amino acids long. V dropped 1 base and J dropped 5; count of bases not matched to a gene: 8. The CDR3 region is CASSLIQGEGYGYTF. DNA of the CDR3: TGCGCCAGCAGCTTGATCCAGGGGGAAGGTTATGGCTACACCTTC.

J is TRBJ2-1 and V is TRBV4-1; TRBD2 is a possible D gene (6 bases). Trimming shortened V by 10 bases and J by 1 base, and 14 bases separated the two germline ends. Germline CDR1 MGHRA, CDR2 YSYEKL. The CDR3 has 14 residues. Here the CDR3 reads CAIGTSFSYNEQFF. The CDR3 DNA follows: TGCGCCATCGGGACTTCCTTTTCCTACAATGAGCAGTTCTTC.

This clone was observed a few times. This rearrangement joins TRBV27 to TRBJ1-2; no clear D. CDR1 and CDR2 from the germline V gene are MNHEY and SMNVEV (reference sequence). CDR3 length: 12 amino acids. Trimming left V 10 bases short and J 1 base short, with 10 bases between. The CDR3 protein is CATSTDNYGYTF. In DNA, the CDR3 is TGTGCCACCTCGACTGATAACTATGGCTACACCTTC.

The V gene is TRBV12-3 or TRBV12-4, the J gene TRBJ2-2, with no clear D. The V end lost 6 bases, the J end lost 1 base, and 6 bases lay between the germline ends. This CDR3 is built from 13 residues. The CDR3 coding sequence is TGTGCCAGCAGGAGACAGAACACCGGGGAGCTGTTTTTT. This codes for CASRRQNTGELFF.

The rearrangement links TRBV3-1 (or the pseudogene TRBV3-2) to TRBJ2-6, with TRBD2 matching 7 bases. This CDR3 is built from 16 residues. Trimming cost V 3 bases and J 1 base; bases outside gene matches: 3. Germline-derived CDR1 and CDR2 are LGHDT and YNNKEL (reference sequence). CDR3 in DNA: TGTGCCAGCAGCCAGGCTAGCGGATCTGGGGCCAACGTCCTGACTTTC. Translating gives CASSQASGSGANVLTF.